This T cell receptor beta chain was sequenced in a study of blood T cell repertoires in COVID-19. For the study at large: Some COVID-19 samples were acute and others convalescent; all came from the United States, Italy and Spain.

The repertoire was sequenced with immunoSEQ multiplex PCR; TCRdb's copy has only in-frame clones and lacks some. Here the sample spans over 85,000 clones, 70% to 85% being singletons. Germline V gene data show CDR1 as SGDLS and CDR2 as YYNGEE. The germline V and J ends were trimmed by 0 bases and 8 bases, with 10 bases remaining between them. The CDR3 is 13 residues long. Sample: peripheral blood. The sequence was obtained from a woman aged 80 or older with COVID-19, enrolled during active disease. The chain couples TRBV9 to TRBJ2-3; unclear D gene. The chain's CDR3 is CASSVVYAATQYF. The CDR3 nucleotides read TGTGCCAGCAGCGTAGTCTACGCCGCTACGCAGTATTTT.